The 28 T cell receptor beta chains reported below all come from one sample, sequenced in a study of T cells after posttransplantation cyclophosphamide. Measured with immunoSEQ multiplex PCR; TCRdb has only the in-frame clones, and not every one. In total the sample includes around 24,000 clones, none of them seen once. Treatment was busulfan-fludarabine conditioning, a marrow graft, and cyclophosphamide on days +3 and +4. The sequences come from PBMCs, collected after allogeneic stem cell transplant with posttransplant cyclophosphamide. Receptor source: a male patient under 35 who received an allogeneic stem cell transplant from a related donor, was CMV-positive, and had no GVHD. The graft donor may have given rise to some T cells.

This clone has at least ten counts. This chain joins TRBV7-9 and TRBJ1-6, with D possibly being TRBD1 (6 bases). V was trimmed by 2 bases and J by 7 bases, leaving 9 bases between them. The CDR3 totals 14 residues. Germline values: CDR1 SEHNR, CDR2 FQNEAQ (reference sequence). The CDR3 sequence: CASSLWTDNSPLHF. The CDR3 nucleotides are TGTGCCAGCAGCTTATGGACAGACAATTCACCCCTCCACTTT.

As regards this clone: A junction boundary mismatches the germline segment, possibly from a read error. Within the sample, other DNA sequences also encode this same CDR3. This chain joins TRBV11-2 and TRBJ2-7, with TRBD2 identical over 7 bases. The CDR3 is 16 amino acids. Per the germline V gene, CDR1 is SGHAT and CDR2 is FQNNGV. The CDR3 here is CASSRSGTGVLYEQYF. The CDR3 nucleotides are TGTGCCAGCAGCCGGAGCGGGACGGGGGTTTTATACGAACAGTACTTC.

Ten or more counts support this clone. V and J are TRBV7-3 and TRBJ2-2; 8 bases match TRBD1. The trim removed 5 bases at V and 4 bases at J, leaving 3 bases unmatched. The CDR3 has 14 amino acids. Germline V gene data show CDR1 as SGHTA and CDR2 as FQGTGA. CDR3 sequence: CASSPTGGTGELFF. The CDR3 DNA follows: TGTGCCAGCAGCCCCACAGGGGGCACCGGGGAGCTGTTTTTT.

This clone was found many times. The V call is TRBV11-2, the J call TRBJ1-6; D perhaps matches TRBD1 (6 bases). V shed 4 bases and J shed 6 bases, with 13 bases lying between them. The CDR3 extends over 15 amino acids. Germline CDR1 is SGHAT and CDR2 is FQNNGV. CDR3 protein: CASSSPRGSNSPLHF. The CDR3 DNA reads TGTGCCAGCAGCTCCCCCAGGGGCTCTAATTCACCCCTCCACTTT.

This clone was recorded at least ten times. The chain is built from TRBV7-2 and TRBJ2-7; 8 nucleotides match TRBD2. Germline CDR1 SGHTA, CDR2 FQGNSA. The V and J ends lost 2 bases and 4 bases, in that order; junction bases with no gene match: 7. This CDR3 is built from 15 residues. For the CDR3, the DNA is TGTGCCAGCAGCTTATCCAGCGGGAGTCCGTACGAGCAGTACTTC. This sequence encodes CASSLSSGSPYEQYF.

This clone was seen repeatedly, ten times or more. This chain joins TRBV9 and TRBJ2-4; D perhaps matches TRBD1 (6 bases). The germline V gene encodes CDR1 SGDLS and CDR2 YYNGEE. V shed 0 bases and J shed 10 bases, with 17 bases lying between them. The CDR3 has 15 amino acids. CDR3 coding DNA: TGTGCCAGCAGCGTAGTCGGTTTGGACAGAGAAATTCAGTACTTC. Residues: CASSVVGLDREIQYF.

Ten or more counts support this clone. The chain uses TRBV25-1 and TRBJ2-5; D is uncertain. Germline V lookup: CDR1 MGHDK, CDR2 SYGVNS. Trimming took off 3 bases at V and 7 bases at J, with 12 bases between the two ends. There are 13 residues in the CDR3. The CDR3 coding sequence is TGTGCCAGCAGTGAGAGGTTTCCGAGGACCCAGTACTTC. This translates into CASSERFPRTQYF.

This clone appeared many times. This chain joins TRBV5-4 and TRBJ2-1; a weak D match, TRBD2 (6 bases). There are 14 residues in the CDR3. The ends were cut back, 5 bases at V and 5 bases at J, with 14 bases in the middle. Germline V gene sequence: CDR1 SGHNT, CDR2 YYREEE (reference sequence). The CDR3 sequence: CASRWGGLDNEQFF. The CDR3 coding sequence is TGTGCCAGCAGATGGGGAGGACTCGACAATGAGCAGTTCTTC.

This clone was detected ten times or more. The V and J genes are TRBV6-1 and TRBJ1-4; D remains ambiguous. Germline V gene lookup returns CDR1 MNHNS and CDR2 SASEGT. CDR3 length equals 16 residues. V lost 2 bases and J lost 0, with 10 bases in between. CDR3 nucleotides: TGTGCCAGCAGTGAATGGGCGTTCACAACTAATGAAAAACTGTTTTTT. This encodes CASSEWAFTTNEKLFF.

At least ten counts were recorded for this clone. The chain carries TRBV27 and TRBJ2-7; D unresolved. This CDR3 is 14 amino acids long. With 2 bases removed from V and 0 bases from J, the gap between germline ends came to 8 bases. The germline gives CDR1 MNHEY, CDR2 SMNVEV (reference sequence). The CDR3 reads CASSLRTYSYEQYF. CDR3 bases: TGTGCCAGCAGTTTACGAACTTACTCCTACGAGCAGTACTTC.

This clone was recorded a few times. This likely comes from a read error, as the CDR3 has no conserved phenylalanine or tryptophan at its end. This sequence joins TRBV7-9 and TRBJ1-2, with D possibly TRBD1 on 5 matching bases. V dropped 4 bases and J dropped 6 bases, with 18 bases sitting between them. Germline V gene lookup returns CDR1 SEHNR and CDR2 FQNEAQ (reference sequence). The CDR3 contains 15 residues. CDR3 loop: CASSSFTGPVNGYTL. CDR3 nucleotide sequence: TGTGCCAGCAGCTCCTTTACAGGACCAGTCAATGGCTACACCCTC.

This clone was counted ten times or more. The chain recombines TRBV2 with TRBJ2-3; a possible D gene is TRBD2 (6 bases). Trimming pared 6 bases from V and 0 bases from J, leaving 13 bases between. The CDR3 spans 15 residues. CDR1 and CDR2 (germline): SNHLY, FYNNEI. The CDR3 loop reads CASRSWRDSTDTQYF. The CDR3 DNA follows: TGTGCCAGCAGAAGTTGGCGGGACAGCACAGATACGCAGTATTTT.

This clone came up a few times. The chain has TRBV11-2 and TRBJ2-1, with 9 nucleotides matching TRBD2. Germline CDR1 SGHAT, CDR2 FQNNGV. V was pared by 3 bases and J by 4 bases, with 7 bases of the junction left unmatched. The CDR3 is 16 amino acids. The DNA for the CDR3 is TGTGCCAGCAGCTTGGTGAGCGGGAGGCTTTACAATGAGCAGTTCTTC. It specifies CASSLVSGRLYNEQFF.

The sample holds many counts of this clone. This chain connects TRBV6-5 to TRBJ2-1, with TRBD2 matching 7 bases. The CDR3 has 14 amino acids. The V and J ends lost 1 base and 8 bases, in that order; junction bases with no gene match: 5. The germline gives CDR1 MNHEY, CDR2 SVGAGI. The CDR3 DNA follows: TGTGCCAGCAGTTACTGGCGGGGGAGGGATGAGCAGTTCTTC. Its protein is CASSYWRGRDEQFF.

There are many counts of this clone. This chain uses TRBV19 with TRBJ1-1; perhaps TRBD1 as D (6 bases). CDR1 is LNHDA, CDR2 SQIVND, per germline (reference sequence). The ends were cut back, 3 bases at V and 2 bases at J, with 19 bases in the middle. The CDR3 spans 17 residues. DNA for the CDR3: TGTGCCAGTAGTATGATGCTACAGGGAATATTCAACACTGAAGCTTTCTTT. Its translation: CASSMMLQGIFNTEAFF.

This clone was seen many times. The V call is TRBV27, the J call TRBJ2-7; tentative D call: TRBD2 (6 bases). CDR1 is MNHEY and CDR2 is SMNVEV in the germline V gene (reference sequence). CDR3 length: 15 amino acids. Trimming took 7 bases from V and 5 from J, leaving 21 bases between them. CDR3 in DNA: TGTGCCAGCACTCGACTTGGAGGGACGGTCCACGAGCAGTACTTC. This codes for CASTRLGGTVHEQYF.

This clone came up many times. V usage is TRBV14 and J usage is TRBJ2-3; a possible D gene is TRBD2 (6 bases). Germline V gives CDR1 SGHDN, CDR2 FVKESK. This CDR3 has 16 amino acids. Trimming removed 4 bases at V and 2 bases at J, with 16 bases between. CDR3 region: CASSRFTGLLTDTQYF. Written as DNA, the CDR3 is TGTGCCAGCAGCCGGTTCACGGGACTCCTCACAGATACGCAGTATTTT.

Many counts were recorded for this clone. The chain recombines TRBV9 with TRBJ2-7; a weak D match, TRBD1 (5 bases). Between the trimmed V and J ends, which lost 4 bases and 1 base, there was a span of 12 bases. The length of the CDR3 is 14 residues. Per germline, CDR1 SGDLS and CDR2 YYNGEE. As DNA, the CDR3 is TGTGCCAGCAGCCCAGTAGGGGTATCCTACGAGCAGTACTTC. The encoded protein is CASSPVGVSYEQYF.

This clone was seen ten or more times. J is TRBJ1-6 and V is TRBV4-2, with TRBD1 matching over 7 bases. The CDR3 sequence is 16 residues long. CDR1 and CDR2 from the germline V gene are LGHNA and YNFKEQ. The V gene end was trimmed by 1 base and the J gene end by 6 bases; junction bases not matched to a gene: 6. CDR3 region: CASSQGAGTANSPLHF. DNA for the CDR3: TGTGCCAGCAGCCAAGGAGCAGGGACAGCTAATTCACCCCTCCACTTT.

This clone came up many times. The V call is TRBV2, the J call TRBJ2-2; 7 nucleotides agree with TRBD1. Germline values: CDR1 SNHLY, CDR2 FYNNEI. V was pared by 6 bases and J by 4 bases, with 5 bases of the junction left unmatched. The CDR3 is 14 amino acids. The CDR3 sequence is CASRGDRITGELFF. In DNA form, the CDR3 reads TGTGCCAGCAGGGGGGACAGAATCACCGGGGAGCTGTTTTTT.

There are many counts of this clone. CDR3 sequence reads: CASSQTGQNYGYTF. In nucleotides, the CDR3 is TGCGCCAGCAGCCAAACAGGACAGAACTATGGCTACACCTTC. V gene TRBV4-1 combines with J gene TRBJ1-2, with D possibly matching TRBD1 (6 bases). The CDR3 loop spans 14 amino acids. CDR1 is MGHRA, CDR2 YSYEKL, per germline. V was clipped by 2 bases and J by 2 bases, with 9 bases between them.

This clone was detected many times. The CDR3 here is CASSLTQTGNTGELFF. The CDR3 nucleotides are TGCGCCAGCAGCTTGACCCAAACAGGGAACACCGGGGAGCTGTTTTTT. This chain connects TRBV5-1 to TRBJ2-2; D may be TRBD1 (5 bases). V dropped 1 base and J dropped 1 base, with 11 bases sitting between them. The germline gives CDR1 SGHRS, CDR2 YFSETQ. The CDR3 totals 16 residues.

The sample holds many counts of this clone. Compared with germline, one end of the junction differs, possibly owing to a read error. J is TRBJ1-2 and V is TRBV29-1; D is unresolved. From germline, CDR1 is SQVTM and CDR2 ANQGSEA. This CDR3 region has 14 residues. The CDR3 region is CSVEDPGINYGYTF. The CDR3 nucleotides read TGCAGCGTCGAAGATCCGGGAATTAACTATGGCTACACCTTC.

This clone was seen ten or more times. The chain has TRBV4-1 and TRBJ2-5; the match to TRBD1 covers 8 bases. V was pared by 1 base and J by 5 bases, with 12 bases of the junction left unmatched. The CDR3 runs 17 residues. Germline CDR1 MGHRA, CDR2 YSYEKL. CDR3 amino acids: CASSQVTGRGPRETQYF. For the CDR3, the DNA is TGCGCCAGCAGCCAAGTAACGGGCAGGGGGCCACGCGAGACCCAGTACTTC.

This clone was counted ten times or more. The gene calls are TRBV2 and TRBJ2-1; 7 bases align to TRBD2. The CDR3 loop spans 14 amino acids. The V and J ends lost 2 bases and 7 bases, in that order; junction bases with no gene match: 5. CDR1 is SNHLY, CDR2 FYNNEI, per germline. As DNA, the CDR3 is TGTGCCAGCAGTGAAATAGTACTAGCGAATGAGCAGTTCTTC. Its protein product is CASSEIVLANEQFF.

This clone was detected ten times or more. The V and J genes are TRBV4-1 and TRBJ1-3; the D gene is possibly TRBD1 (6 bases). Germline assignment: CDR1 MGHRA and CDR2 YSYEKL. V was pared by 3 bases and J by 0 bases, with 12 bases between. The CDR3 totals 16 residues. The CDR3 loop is CASSQGGAFSGNTIYF. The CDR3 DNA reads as TGCGCCAGCAGCCAGGGGGGGGCATTCTCTGGAAACACCATATATTTT.

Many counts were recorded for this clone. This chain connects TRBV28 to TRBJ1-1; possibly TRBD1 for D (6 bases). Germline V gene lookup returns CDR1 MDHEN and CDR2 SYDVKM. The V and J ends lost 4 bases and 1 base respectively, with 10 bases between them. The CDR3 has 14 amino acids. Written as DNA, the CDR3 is TGTGCCAGCAGTTCAGGGGCTGAGAACACTGAAGCTTTCTTT. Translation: CASSSGAENTEAFF. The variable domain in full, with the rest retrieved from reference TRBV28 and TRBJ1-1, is DVKVTQSSRYLVKRTGEKVFLECVQDMDHENMFWYRQDPGLGLRLIYFSYDVKMKEKGDIPEGYSVSREKKERFSLILESASTNQTSMYLCASSSGAENTEAFFGQGTRLTVV.

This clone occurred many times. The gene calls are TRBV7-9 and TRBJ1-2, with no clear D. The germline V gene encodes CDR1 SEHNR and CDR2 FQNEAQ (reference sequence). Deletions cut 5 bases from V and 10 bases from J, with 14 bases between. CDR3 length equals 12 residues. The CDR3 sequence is CASSPQFVAYTF. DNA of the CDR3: TGTGCCAGCAGCCCACAGTTCGTTGCCTACACCTTC.